This T cell receptor (beta chain) was sequenced during a study of blood T cell repertoires in COVID-19. The wider study: Donors in the United States, Italy and Spain gave samples during acute or convalescent COVID-19. PBMCs, B-cell-depleted T cells, or T cells were the source of the cDNA or gDNA that made up the material.

V gave up 3 bases and J gave up 2 bases, with 11 bases separating them. Germline CDR1 MNHEY, CDR2 SMNVEV (reference sequence). This CDR3 comprises 14 residues. Original processing methods: Estimation of nucleated cell counts relied on the amplification of reference gene primers. Assay: immunoSEQ multiplex PCR; the TCRdb copy retains only in-frame clones and omits some. Clone size and V and J calls were adopted from that table, with D and trimming inferred from the DNA. The sample records about 160,000 clones, about 93% being singletons. The sequence derives from a woman between 50 and 59 years old with acute or convalescent COVID-19. The V and J genes are TRBV27 and TRBJ2-7, with D perhaps matching TRBD2 (7 bases). Sequences were obtained from peripheral blood. CDR3: CASSFGGAPYEQYF. The CDR3 bases are TGTGCCAGCAGTTTTGGGGGGGCCCCCTACGAGCAGTACTTC.